The 30 T cell receptor beta chains reported below all come from one sample, sequenced in a study of CD8+CD57+ T cells in acquired aplastic anemia. TCR beta VDJ and CDR3 profiling used genomic DNA as template. TCRdb itself ran the reads through MiXCR, one entry per CDR3 protein. The table has roughly 290,000 distinct CDR3 sequences, approximately 57% seen once; the top ten hold 1.3%. It was patients with CD8+CD57+ cell expansion by flow cytometry who were chosen for sequencing. The sequenced sample consisted of sorted CD4+, CD8+, or CD8+CD57+ T cells (not recorded which) from PBMCs. These receptor sequences come from a human donor with aplastic anemia.

This chain uses TRBV19 with TRBJ2-7; D perhaps matches TRBD1 (5 bases). Per the germline V gene, CDR1 is LNHDA and CDR2 is SQIVND (reference sequence). The CDR3 has 12 residues. The V gene lost 3 bases and the J gene lost 6 bases, with 9 bases spanning the gap. DNA of the CDR3: TGTGCCAGTAGTATTAGTACAGGCGAGCAGTACTTC. This translates into CASSISTGEQYF.

In regard to this clonotype: This may stem from a read error, because a much larger clone lies one nucleotide away. This chain links TRBV12-3 or TRBV12-4 with TRBJ2-2, with D possibly TRBD2 on 5 matching bases. The CDR3 is made up of 12 amino acids. CDR3 amino acids: CASSLRPGELSF. In DNA form, the CDR3 reads TGTGCCAGCAGTTTAAGGCCCGGGGAGCTGTCTTTT.

The chain uses TRBV6-2 or TRBV6-3 and TRBJ1-2; D call uncertain. The germline CDR1 and CDR2 sequences are MNHEY and SVGEGT. The length of the CDR3 is 12 residues. V was shortened by 5 bases and J by 4 bases, with 8 bases between the two germline ends. In DNA, the CDR3 is TGTGCCAGCAGTGCCTCCGTCTATGGCTACACCTTC. It translates to CASSASVYGYTF.

The chain has TRBV19 and TRBJ1-6, with D hard to call. V lost 10 bases and J 5 bases, leaving 12 bases between the germline ends. The germline CDR1 and CDR2 sequences are LNHDA and SQIVND (reference sequence). The CDR3 is made up of 13 amino acids. The CDR3 reads CATQSLNNSPLHF. CDR3 coding DNA: TGTGCCACCCAGTCCCTTAATAATTCACCCCTCCACTTT.

The chain couples TRBV10-3 to TRBJ2-7, with TRBD1 as a possible D gene (6 bases). CDR3 size: 14 residues. The V end lost 2 bases, the J end lost 2 bases, and 10 bases lay between the germline ends. From germline, CDR1 is ENHRY and CDR2 SYGVKD. The CDR3 nucleotides are TGTGCCATCAGTGAGGGCAGGGGACCCTACGAGCAGTACTTC. Its protein is CAISEGRGPYEQYF.

The rearrangement links TRBV24-1 to TRBJ2-1; TRBD1 or TRBD2 may be the D gene (5 bases each). Germline assignment: CDR1 KGHDR and CDR2 SFDVKD. V dropped 3 bases and J dropped 14 bases, with 10 bases sitting between them. The CDR3 extends over 11 amino acids. The CDR3 sequence: CATSDGRGEFF. The CDR3 nucleotides are TGTGCCACCAGTGATGGGCGAGGGGAGTTCTTC.

The chain uses TRBV29-1 and TRBJ1-2, with D maybe TRBD1 (5 bases). V dropped 4 bases and J dropped 3 bases, with 18 bases sitting between them. Germline V lookup: CDR1 SQVTM, CDR2 ANQGSEA. This CDR3 is built from 15 residues. The CDR3 DNA reads as TGCAGCGTTGGGACCGGACCAGTAGGGGACTATGGCTACACCTTC. Protein product: CSVGTGPVGDYGYTF.

This clonotype was observed at least ten times. The gene calls are TRBV12-3 or TRBV12-4 and TRBJ1-4, with a possible D match to TRBD1 (5 bases). Trimming took 6 bases from V and 4 from J, leaving 15 bases between them. The CDR3 is 15 amino acids. The CDR3 protein is CASRTQGTVNEKLFF. In nucleotides, the CDR3 is TGTGCCAGCAGGACTCAAGGGACGGTTAATGAAAAACTGTTTTTT.

This clonotype was seen at least ten times. This chain links TRBV18 with TRBJ2-7; 7 bases line up with TRBD2. Germline loops: CDR1 KGHSH, CDR2 LQKENI. The CDR3 is 16 amino acids. Trimming removed 4 bases from V and 0 bases from J; junction bases left unmatched: 9. CDR3 sequence: CASSRLWAGASYEQYF. The DNA for the CDR3 is TGTGCCAGCTCACGCCTCTGGGCGGGAGCCTCCTACGAGCAGTACTTC. The whole variable domain, remainder taken from reference TRBV18 and TRBJ2-7, is NAGVMQNPRHLVRRRGQEARLRCSPMKGHSHVYWYRQLPEEGLKFMVYLQKENIIDESGMPKERFSAEFPKEGPSILRIQQVVRGDSAAYFCASSRLWAGASYEQYFGPGTRLTVT.

As regards this clonotype: With a much larger clone just one base away, this may be a read error. This rearrangement joins TRBV12-3 or TRBV12-4 to TRBJ1-5; 7 bases match TRBD1. This CDR3 is 12 amino acids long. This CDR3 reads CASCHRGQPRHF. The CDR3 nucleotides are TGTGCCAGCTGCCACAGGGGTCAGCCCCGGCATTTT.

V gene TRBV6-6 combines with J gene TRBJ2-1; 8 bases fit TRBD2. CDR1 and CDR2 (germline): MNHNY, SVGAGI (reference sequence). The CDR3 is 15 amino acids. Trimming removed 2 bases from V and 8 bases from J; junction bases left unmatched: 8. The CDR3 loop is CASSYVAGGVDEQFF. CDR3 nucleotide sequence: TGTGCCAGCAGTTACGTGGCGGGAGGCGTGGATGAGCAGTTCTTC.

Ten or more counts support this clonotype. J is TRBJ2-3 and V is TRBV7-9; tentatively, D is TRBD1 or TRBD2 (5 bases each). The CDR3 covers 16 residues. V lost 5 bases and J lost 7, with 22 bases in between. Germline CDR1 reads SEHNR; CDR2 reads FQNEAQ (reference sequence). In DNA, the CDR3 is TGTGCCAGCAGCCCCCCTGGGGCTGAAGGGACCAATACGCAGTATTTT. It specifies CASSPPGAEGTNTQYF.

There are many counts of this clonotype. This sequence joins TRBV5-1 and TRBJ1-1, with D tentatively TRBD1 (6 bases). This CDR3 is 15 amino acids long. The ends were cut back, 0 bases at V and 4 bases at J, with 13 bases in the middle. Germline-derived CDR1 and CDR2 are SGHRS and YFSETQ. CDR3 nucleotide sequence: TGCGCCAGCAGCTTGGCGGGGGCCCATGGCACTGAAGCTTTCTTT. Translation gives CASSLAGAHGTEAFF.

This clonotype was counted a single time. This chain links TRBV7-8 with TRBJ2-7; D gene uncertain. Per the germline V gene, CDR1 is SGHVS and CDR2 is FQNEAQ. This CDR3 spans 15 amino acids. V was shortened by 1 base and J by 0 bases, with 10 bases between the two germline ends. CDR3 sequence reads: CASSLGATISYEQYF. CDR3 in DNA: TGTGCCAGCAGCTTAGGCGCCACCATCTCCTACGAGCAGTACTTC.

The rearrangement links TRBV2 to TRBJ2-5, with D possibly called TRBD1 or TRBD2 (5 bases each). CDR3 length: 15 residues. With 7 bases removed from V and 5 bases from J, the gap between germline ends came to 20 bases. The germline V gene has CDR1 SNHLY and CDR2 FYNNEI. The CDR3 loop is CASMGVGRWGETQYF. As DNA, the CDR3 is TGTGCCAGCATGGGAGTAGGACGGTGGGGGGAGACCCAGTACTTC.

In its sample, this clonotype was seen many times. The chain recombines TRBV6-1 with TRBJ2-7; 9 bases fit TRBD2. V lost 1 base and J lost 4; bases outside the gene matches: 5. CDR3 length equals 15 residues. Germline values: CDR1 MNHNS, CDR2 SASEGT. The CDR3 coding sequence is TGTGCCAGCAGTGAAGGCCCTAGCGGGACGTACGAGCAGTACTTC. Amino acid sequence: CASSEGPSGTYEQYF.

The genes are TRBV6-1 and TRBJ1-1; D is unclear. CDR1 is MNHNS and CDR2 is SASEGT in the germline V gene. The CDR3 is 14 residues long. V lost 1 base to trimming and J lost 9 bases, with 15 bases between them. The CDR3 coding sequence is TGTGCCAGCAGTGAAGTTTGGACTCACAGCCAAGCTTTCTTT. Translated, it gives CASSEVWTHSQAFF.

The J gene is TRBJ2-7, the V gene TRBV2, with D possibly TRBD2 on 6 matching bases. This CDR3 has 15 residues. V was trimmed by 4 bases and J by 7 bases, leaving 20 bases between them. Per the germline V gene, CDR1 is SNHLY and CDR2 is FYNNEI. The CDR3 nucleotides read TGTGCCAGCAGTGTCAGACGACTAGATGTTAGAGAGCAGTACTTC. Translated: CASSVRRLDVREQYF.

This chain joins TRBV6-4 and TRBJ2-2; D remains unclear. Germline V gene sequence: CDR1 MRHNA, CDR2 SNTAGT. There are 13 residues in the CDR3. V lost 3 bases and J 3 bases, leaving 5 bases between the germline ends. CDR3 DNA sequence: TGTGCCAGCAGTGATGAGGACACCGGGGAGCTGTTTTTT. Its translation: CASSDEDTGELFF.

The chain couples TRBV25-1 to TRBJ1-6; a possible D gene is TRBD1 (6 bases). With 6 bases removed from V and 5 bases from J, the gap between germline ends came to 11 bases. CDR3 size: 14 residues. Per germline, CDR1 MGHDK and CDR2 SYGVNS. CDR3 region: CASRRTAHNSPLHF. For the CDR3, the DNA is TGTGCCAGCAGGCGGACAGCTCATAATTCACCCCTCCACTTT.

This clonotype was picked up many times. The chain combines TRBV12-3 or TRBV12-4 with TRBJ1-4; tentatively, D is TRBD1 (5 bases). This CDR3 contains 15 residues. Trimming removed 7 bases from V and 10 bases from J, with 22 bases in between. The DNA of the CDR3 is TGTGCCAGCACCTCGACGAGGACTGGGAGGGGAAAACTGTTTTTT. Translation: CASTSTRTGRGKLFF.

This clonotype showed up just once. This may be a read error: a much more frequent sequence differs by one nucleotide. This CDR3 fails to terminate in the conserved phenylalanine or tryptophan, so it likely reflects a read error. The CDR3 nucleotides read TGTGCCAGCAGCTTTTCACGGGGGGCCCCTGATACGCAGTATCTT. This encodes CASSFSRGAPDTQYL. The rearrangement uses TRBV11-2 and TRBJ2-3; D possibly corresponds to TRBD2 (7 bases). The CDR3 is made up of 15 amino acids. Trimming pared 3 bases from V and 6 bases from J, leaving 16 bases between. CDR1 SGHAT and CDR2 FQNNGV come from the germline V gene.

At least ten counts were recorded for this clonotype. The J gene is TRBJ1-6, the V gene TRBV30; TRBD1 matches at 7 bases. Germline CDR1 is GTSNPN and CDR2 is SVGIG (reference sequence). This CDR3 has 14 residues. Losses at the gene ends were 2 bases for V and 6 bases for J; bases not matched to a gene: 4. The DNA for the CDR3 is TGTGCCTGGAGTAGGGGGACAGTTAATTCACCCCTCCACTTT. This encodes CAWSRGTVNSPLHF.

This sequence joins TRBV7-2 and TRBJ1-4; 7 nucleotides match TRBD1. Per germline, CDR1 SGHTA and CDR2 FQGNSA. V shed 8 bases, J shed 7 bases, and the junction held 7 bases outside the gene matches. The CDR3 runs 13 residues. CDR3: CASGTVLGEKLFF. CDR3 coding DNA: TGTGCCAGCGGGACAGTTTTGGGTGAAAAACTGTTTTTT.

This clonotype was counted many times. This rearrangement joins TRBV5-8 to TRBJ2-3; a weak D match, TRBD2 (7 bases). The CDR3 is 16 amino acids. CDR1 is SGHTS, CDR2 YDEGEE, per germline. Trimming removed 2 bases from V and 0 bases from J, with 13 bases in between. CDR3 in DNA: TGTGCCAGCAGCTTTGGGAGGGGGTCTAGCACAGATACGCAGTATTTT. It yields the protein CASSFGRGSSTDTQYF.

This chain connects TRBV12-3 or TRBV12-4 to TRBJ1-2, with D uncertain. V dropped 2 bases and J dropped 3 bases, with 7 bases sitting between them. CDR3 length equals 13 residues. The CDR3 DNA sequence: TGTGCCAGCAGTTTACGTGCCTACTATGGCTACACCTTC. It yields the protein CASSLRAYYGYTF.

This clonotype has a handful of counts. V usage is TRBV7-2 and J usage is TRBJ2-1; 9 bases agree with TRBD2. CDR1 and CDR2 from the germline V gene are SGHTA and FQGNSA. This CDR3 region has 15 residues. With 5 bases clipped from V and 3 bases from J, the junction kept 5 bases outside the gene matches. CDR3 protein: CASSQLAGIYNEQFF. CDR3 in DNA: TGTGCCAGCAGCCAACTAGCGGGCATCTACAATGAGCAGTTCTTC.

This clonotype was recorded at least ten times. This rearrangement joins TRBV10-3 to TRBJ1-2; no clear D gene. CDR1 is ENHRY and CDR2 is SYGVKD in the germline V gene. Trimming shortened V by 3 bases and J by 1 base, and 9 bases separated the two germline ends. The CDR3 has 14 amino acids. The CDR3 region has the DNA TGTGCCATCAGTGACTTGTCCAGTAACTATGGCTACACCTTC. Residues: CAISDLSSNYGYTF.

The chain recombines TRBV6-6 with TRBJ1-1; TRBD1 might be the D (5 bases). Between the trimmed V and J ends, which lost 6 bases and 12 bases, there was a span of 20 bases. Germline V gives CDR1 MNHNY, CDR2 SVGAGI (reference sequence). CDR3 size: 13 residues. The DNA for the CDR3 is TGTGCCAGCAGCCAAGGGACCGCGAGTTCCACTTTCTTT. Encoded protein: CASSQGTASSTFF.

The count of this clonotype is one. The rearrangement joins TRBV7-9 to TRBJ2-7; 9 nucleotides line up with TRBD1. Trimming cost V 1 base and J 6 bases; bases outside gene matches: 7. CDR3 size: 15 residues. In germline, CDR1 is SEHNR, CDR2 FQNEAQ (reference sequence). The CDR3 bases are TGTGCCAGCAGCTTAGGGGGGACAGGGACTCGCGAGCAGTACTTC. Its protein product is CASSLGGTGTREQYF. Full variable domain (remainder filled in from reference TRBV7-9 and TRBJ2-7): DTGVSQNPRHKITKRGQNVTFRCDPISEHNRLYWYRQTLGQGPEFLTYFQNEAQLEKSRLLSDRFSAERPKGSFSTLEIQRTEQGDSAMYLCASSLGGTGTREQYFGPGTRLTVT.